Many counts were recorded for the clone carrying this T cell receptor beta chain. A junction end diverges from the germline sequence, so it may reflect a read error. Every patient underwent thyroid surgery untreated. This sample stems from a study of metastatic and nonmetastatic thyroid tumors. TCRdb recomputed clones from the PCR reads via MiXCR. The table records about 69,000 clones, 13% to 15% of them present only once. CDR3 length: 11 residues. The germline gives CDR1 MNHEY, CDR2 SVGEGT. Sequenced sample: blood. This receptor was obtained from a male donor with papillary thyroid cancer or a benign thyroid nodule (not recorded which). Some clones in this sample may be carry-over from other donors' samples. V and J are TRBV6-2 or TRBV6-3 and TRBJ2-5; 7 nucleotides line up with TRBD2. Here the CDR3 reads CASNMGGTHNF. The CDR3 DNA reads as TGTGCCAGCAATATGGGAGGGACCCACAACTTC.